This T cell receptor (beta chain) was identified during a study of blood T cell repertoires in COVID-19. In the study overall: COVID-19 samples from acute and convalescent phases originated in the United States, Italy and Spain. T cells, B-cell-depleted T cells, or PBMCs supplied cDNA or gDNA.

With 5 bases removed from V and 2 bases from J, the gap between germline ends came to 12 bases. This CDR3 is 14 amino acids long. Germline V gives CDR1 SGHAT, CDR2 FQDESV (reference sequence). In the original analysis: Reference gene primer amplification in the assay estimated nucleated cell counts. The assay was immunoSEQ multiplex PCR, and TCRdb's table has in-frame clones only and misses some. V and J calls and clone size are as listed in that table; D and trimming were resolved from the DNA. The profile shows under 140,000 clones, about three quarters of them singletons. The receptor's source is a woman older than 75 with active or convalescent COVID-19. V usage is TRBV11-1 and J usage is TRBJ1-1; tentative D call: TRBD1 (6 bases). Sequencing was done on a sample of peripheral blood. For the CDR3, the DNA is TGTGCCAGCAGCAAACAGGGTGGAAACACTGAAGCTTTCTTT. Its protein product is CASSKQGGNTEAFF.